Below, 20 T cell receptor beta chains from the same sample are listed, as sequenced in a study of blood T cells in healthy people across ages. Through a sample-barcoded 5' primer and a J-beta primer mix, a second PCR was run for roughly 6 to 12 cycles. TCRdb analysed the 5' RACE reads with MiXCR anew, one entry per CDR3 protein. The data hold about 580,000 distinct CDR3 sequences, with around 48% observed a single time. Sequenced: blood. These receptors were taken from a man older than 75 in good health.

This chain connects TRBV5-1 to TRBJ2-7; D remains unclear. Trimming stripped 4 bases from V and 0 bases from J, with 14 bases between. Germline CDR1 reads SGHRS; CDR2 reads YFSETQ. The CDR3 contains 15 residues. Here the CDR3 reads CASSRRLASSYEQYF. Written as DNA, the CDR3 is TGCGCCAGCAGCCGCCGTCTCGCCTCCTCCTACGAGCAGTACTTC.

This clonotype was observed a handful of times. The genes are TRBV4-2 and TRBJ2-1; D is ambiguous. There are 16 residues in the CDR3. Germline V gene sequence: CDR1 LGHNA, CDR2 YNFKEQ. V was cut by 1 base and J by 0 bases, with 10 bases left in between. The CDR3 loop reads CASSQALSSSYNEQFF. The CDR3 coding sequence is TGTGCCAGCAGCCAAGCCCTTTCGAGCTCCTACAATGAGCAGTTCTTC.

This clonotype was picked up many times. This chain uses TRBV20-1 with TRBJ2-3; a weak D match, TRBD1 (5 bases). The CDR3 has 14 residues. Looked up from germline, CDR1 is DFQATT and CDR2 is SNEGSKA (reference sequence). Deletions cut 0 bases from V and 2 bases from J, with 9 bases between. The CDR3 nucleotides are TGCAGTGCTAGAGAAGTGGGGCACACAGATACGCAGTATTTT. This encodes CSAREVGHTDTQYF.

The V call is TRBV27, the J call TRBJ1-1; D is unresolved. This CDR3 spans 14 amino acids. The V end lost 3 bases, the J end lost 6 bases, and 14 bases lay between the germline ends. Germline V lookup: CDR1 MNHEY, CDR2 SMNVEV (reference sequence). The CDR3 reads CASSFSNREAEAFF. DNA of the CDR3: TGTGCCAGCAGTTTCAGTAATAGGGAGGCTGAAGCTTTCTTT.

Here the CDR3 reads CASSWGQGQETQYF. CDR3 coding DNA: TGTGCCAGCAGTTGGGGACAGGGGCAAGAGACCCAGTACTTC. The V and J genes are TRBV6-5 and TRBJ2-5, with TRBD1 identical over 10 bases. CDR3 length equals 14 residues. The V gene end was trimmed by 4 bases and the J gene end by 2 bases; junction bases not matched to a gene: 1. Germline loops: CDR1 MNHEY, CDR2 SVGAGI.

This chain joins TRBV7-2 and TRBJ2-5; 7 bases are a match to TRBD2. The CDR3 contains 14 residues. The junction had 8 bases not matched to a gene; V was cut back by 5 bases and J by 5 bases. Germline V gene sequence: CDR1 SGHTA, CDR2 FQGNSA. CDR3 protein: CASSRGLSRETQYF. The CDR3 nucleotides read TGTGCCAGCAGCCGGGGACTATCGAGGGAGACCCAGTACTTC.

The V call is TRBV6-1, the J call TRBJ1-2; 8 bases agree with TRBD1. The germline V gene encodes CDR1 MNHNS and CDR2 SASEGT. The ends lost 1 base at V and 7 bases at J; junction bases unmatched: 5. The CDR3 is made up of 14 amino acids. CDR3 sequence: CASSEGQGTIGYTF. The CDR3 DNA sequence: TGTGCCAGCAGTGAAGGACAGGGGACTATTGGCTACACCTTC.

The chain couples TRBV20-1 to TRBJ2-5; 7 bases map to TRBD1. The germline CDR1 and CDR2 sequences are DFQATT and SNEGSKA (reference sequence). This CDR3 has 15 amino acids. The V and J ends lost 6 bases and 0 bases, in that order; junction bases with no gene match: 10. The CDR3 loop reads CSATGQRRNQETQYF. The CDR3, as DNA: TGCAGTGCAACGGGACAGCGACGAAACCAAGAGACCCAGTACTTC.

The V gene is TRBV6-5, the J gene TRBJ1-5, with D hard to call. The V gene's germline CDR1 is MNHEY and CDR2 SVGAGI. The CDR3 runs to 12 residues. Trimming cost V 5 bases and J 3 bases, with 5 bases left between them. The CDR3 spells CASSQNNQPQHF. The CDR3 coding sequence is TGTGCCAGCAGTCAGAACAATCAGCCCCAGCATTTT.

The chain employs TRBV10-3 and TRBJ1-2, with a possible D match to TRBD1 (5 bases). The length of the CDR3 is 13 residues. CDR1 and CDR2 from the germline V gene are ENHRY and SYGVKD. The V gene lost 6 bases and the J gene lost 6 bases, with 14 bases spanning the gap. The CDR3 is CAISCRVEDGYTF. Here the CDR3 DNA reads TGTGCCATCAGCTGCAGGGTTGAGGATGGCTACACCTTC.

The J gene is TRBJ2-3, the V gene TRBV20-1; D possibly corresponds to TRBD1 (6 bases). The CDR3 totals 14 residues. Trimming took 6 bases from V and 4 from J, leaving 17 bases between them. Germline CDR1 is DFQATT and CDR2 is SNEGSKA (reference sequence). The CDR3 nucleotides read TGCAGTGCCTCAACAGGGCAACGGGCAGATACGCAGTATTTT. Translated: CSASTGQRADTQYF.

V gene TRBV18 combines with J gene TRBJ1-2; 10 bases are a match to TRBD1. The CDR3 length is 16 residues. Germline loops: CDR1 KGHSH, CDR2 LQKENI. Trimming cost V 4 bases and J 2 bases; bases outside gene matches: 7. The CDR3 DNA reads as TGTGCCAGCTCACTACGGACAGGGGGTTCCAACTATGGCTACACCTTC. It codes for CASSLRTGGSNYGYTF. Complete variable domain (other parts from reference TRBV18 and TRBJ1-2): NAGVMQNPRHLVRRRGQEARLRCSPMKGHSHVYWYRQLPEEGLKFMVYLQKENIIDESGMPKERFSAEFPKEGPSILRIQQVVRGDSAAYFCASSLRTGGSNYGYTFGSGTRLTVV.

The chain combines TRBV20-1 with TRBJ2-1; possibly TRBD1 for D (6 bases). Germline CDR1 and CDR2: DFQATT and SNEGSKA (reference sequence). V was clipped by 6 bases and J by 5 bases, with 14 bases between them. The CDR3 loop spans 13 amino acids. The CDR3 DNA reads TGCAGTGCGAGGGGGAACAATAACAATGAGCAGTTCTTC. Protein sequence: CSARGNNNNEQFF.

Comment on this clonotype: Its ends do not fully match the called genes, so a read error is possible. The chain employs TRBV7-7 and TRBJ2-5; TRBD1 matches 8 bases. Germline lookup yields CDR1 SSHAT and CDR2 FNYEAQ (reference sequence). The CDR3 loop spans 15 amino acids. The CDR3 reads CASSGGQGPTVNQYF. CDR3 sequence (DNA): TGTGCTAGCAGCGGCGGACAGGGTCCCACGGTGAACCAGTACTTC.

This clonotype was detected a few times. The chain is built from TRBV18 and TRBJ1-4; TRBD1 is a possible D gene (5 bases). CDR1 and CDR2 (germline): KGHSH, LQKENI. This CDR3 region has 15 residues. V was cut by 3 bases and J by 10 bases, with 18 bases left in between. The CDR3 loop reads CASSPDKGAFVKLFF. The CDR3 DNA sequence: TGTGCCAGCTCACCTGATAAAGGGGCGTTTGTAAAACTGTTTTTT.

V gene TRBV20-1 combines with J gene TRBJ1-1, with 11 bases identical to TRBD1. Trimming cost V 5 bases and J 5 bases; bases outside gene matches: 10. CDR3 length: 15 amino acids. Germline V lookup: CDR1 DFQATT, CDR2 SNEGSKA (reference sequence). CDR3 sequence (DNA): TGCAGTGCTCTCTGGACAGGGGGCGCGGATACTGAAGCTTTCTTT. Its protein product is CSALWTGGADTEAFF.

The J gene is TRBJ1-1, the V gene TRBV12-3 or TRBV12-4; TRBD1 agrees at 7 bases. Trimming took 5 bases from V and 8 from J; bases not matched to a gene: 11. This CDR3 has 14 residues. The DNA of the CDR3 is TGTGCCAGCAGTATGGGACAGCGTAAAAGAGAAGCTTTCTTT. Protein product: CASSMGQRKREAFF.

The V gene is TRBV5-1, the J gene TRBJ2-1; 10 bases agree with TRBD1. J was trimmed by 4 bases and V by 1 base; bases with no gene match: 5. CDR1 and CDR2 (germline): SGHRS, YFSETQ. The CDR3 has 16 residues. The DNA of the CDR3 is TGCGCCAGCAGCTTGTTCCCGGGACAGGGGTACAATGAGCAGTTCTTC. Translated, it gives CASSLFPGQGYNEQFF.

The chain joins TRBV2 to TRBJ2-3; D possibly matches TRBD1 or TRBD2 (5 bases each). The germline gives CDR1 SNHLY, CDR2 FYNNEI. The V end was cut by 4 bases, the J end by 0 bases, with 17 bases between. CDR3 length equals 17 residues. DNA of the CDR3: TGTGCCAGCAGTGCGACCTCTAGGGACCCTAGCACAGATACGCAGTATTTT. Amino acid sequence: CASSATSRDPSTDTQYF.

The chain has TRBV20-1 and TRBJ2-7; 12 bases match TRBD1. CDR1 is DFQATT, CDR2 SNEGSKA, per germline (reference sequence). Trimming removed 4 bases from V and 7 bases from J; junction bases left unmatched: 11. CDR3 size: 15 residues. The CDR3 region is CSAITRDRGLLEQYF. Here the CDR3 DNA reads TGCAGTGCTATAACCCGGGACAGGGGGCTTCTTGAGCAGTACTTC.